This T cell receptor beta chain was recorded in a study of OX40 agonist ivuxolimab in advanced cancers. General study findings and limits: CD4+ T cells averaged fewer expanded clones than CD8+ T cells.

Remarks on this clone: Its antigen is unidentified.

The CDR3 is 11 amino acids. Trimming took off 2 bases at V and 5 bases at J, with 3 bases between the two ends. CDR1 and CDR2 (germline): MNHNY, SVGAGI (reference sequence). Method: immunoSEQ multiplex PCR; TCRdb's copy keeps in-frame clones and lacks some. Among roughly 53,000 clones listed, around four fifths were seen once. Patients were ruled out by autoimmune disease history or systemic immunosuppression. The clonotype was recovered from an adult with an advanced solid tumor such as melanoma, head and neck, liver or kidney cancer. The J gene is TRBJ1-1, the V gene TRBV6-6; D is unresolved. This sample comprised CD4+ or CD8+ T cells sorted from blood, obtained in a trial of the OX40 agonist ivuxolimab. CDR3 sequence: CASSYRTEAFF. The CDR3 DNA is TGTGCCAGCAGTTACAGAACTGAAGCTTTCTTT.